Below, 17 T cell receptor beta chains from the same sample are listed, as sequenced in a study of blood T cells in healthy people across ages. A second PCR, run for about 6 to 11 cycles, used a sample-barcoded 5' primer plus a J-beta primer mix. One entry per CDR3 protein, called by TCRdb with MiXCR from the 5' RACE reads. The profile shows 700,000 to 900,000 distinct CDR3 sequences, roughly 50% of them singletons. Sequencing was performed on blood. Receptors originate from a man older than 75 in good health.

The sample holds a few counts of this clonotype. The rearrangement links TRBV11-1 to TRBJ2-7; D may be TRBD1 (6 bases). CDR3 length equals 15 residues. Trimming removed 5 bases at V and 5 bases at J, with 19 bases between. CDR1 SGHAT and CDR2 FQDESV come from the germline V gene (reference sequence). The CDR3 DNA reads as TGTGCCAGCAGCCGCACACAGGGTAGGTTCGACGAGCAGTACTTC. This encodes CASSRTQGRFDEQYF. Based on the CDR3 plus reference TRBV11-1 and TRBJ2-7, the full variable domain is EAEVAQSPRYKITEKSQAVAFWCDPISGHATLYWYRQILGQGPELLVQFQDESVVDDSQLPKDRFSAERLKGVDSTLKIQPAELGDSAMYLCASSRTQGRFDEQYFGPGTRLTVT.

The chain links TRBV3-1 to TRBJ2-7, with a tentative D call TRBD1 (6 bases). This CDR3 has 16 residues. V was clipped by 3 bases and J by 1 base, with 16 bases between them. CDR1 and CDR2 from the germline V gene are LGHDT and YNNKEL (reference sequence). CDR3 in DNA: TGTGCCAGCAGCCATCGGTCCTACAGGGCTTCCTACGAGCAGTACTTC. Protein: CASSHRSYRASYEQYF.

Points on this clonotype: One end of the junction varies from germline; a read error may be responsible. The rearrangement uses TRBV6-5 and TRBJ2-3; D is possibly TRBD1 or TRBD2 (5 bases each). CDR1 and CDR2 (germline): MNHEY, SVGAGI. This CDR3 is built from 16 residues. This CDR3 is CASSYGRDPSTDAQYF. CDR3 sequence (DNA): TGTGCCAGCAGTTACGGAAGGGACCCCTCCACAGATGCGCAGTATTTT.

This clonotype was seen more than once but under ten times. The CDR3 bases are TGTGCCAGCAGCCCTGGCAGGCTTAGCAATCAGCCCCAGCATTTT. Residues: CASSPGRLSNQPQHF. The V and J genes are TRBV12-3 or TRBV12-4 and TRBJ1-5; D unresolved. V gave up 6 bases and J gave up 0 bases, with 12 bases separating them. The CDR3 sequence is 15 residues long.

The chain is built from TRBV7-9 and TRBJ2-3, with 10 bases matching TRBD2. CDR3 length: 16 amino acids. Germline V lookup: CDR1 SEHNR, CDR2 FQNEAQ (reference sequence). The ends lost 5 bases at V and 14 bases at J; junction bases unmatched: 19. The CDR3 nucleotides read TGTGCCAGCAGCCCGTCCCTAGCGGGAGTGAACAGATACGCGTATTTT. Translating it yields CASSPSLAGVNRYAYF.

At least ten counts were recorded for this clonotype. The chain joins TRBV5-1 to TRBJ2-5; 11 bases align to TRBD2. CDR3 size: 15 residues. Per germline, CDR1 SGHRS and CDR2 YFSETQ. V gave up 4 bases and J gave up 3 bases; unmatched junction bases: 5. DNA of the CDR3: TGCGCCAGCAGCGCTGGACTAGCGGGTAAAGAGACCCAGTACTTC. Its translation: CASSAGLAGKETQYF.

This clonotype was detected once. The CDR3 loop reads CASSLTGSGNEQYF. The CDR3, as DNA: TGTGCCAGCAGTTTAACCGGGAGTGGAAACGAGCAGTACTTC. This sequence joins TRBV28 and TRBJ2-7; D may be TRBD2 (6 bases). Germline V gene data show CDR1 as MDHEN and CDR2 as SYDVKM. The V and J ends lost 2 bases and 5 bases respectively, with 13 bases between them. The CDR3 has 14 amino acids.

The V call is TRBV12-3 or TRBV12-4, the J call TRBJ2-1; D not resolved. Deletions cut 5 bases from V and 7 bases from J, with 15 bases between. This CDR3 comprises 14 residues. CDR3 nucleotides: TGTGCCAGCAGTGGCAGTGTTGCCGGGAATGAGCAGTTCTTC. This codes for CASSGSVAGNEQFF.

This sequence joins TRBV29-1 and TRBJ2-1, with D possibly matching TRBD2 (6 bases). The CDR3 extends over 15 amino acids. Germline V gene lookup returns CDR1 SQVTM and CDR2 ANQGSEA. V was pared by 6 bases and J by 8 bases, with 23 bases between. The CDR3 DNA reads TGCAGCGTAGAATTTAGGGACTCACCTTTAGATGAGCAGTTCTTC. Its translation is CSVEFRDSPLDEQFF.

Remarks on this clonotype: A read error may explain this, as a much larger clone is one base away. The chain employs TRBV11-3 and TRBJ2-3, with TRBD2 matching over 10 bases. The CDR3 sequence is 14 residues long. Germline trimming cut 4 bases from V and 6 bases from J; bases unmatched to any gene: 4. The germline CDR1 and CDR2 sequences are SGHNT and YENEEA. DNA for the CDR3: TGTGCCAGCAGCTACTGGACTAGCGGCGATACGCAGTATTTT. This translates into CASSYWTSGDTQYF.

Comments on this clonotype: Its ends do not fully match the called genes, so a read error is possible. The chain couples TRBV3-1 to TRBJ1-2; TRBD1 aligns across 7 bases. The CDR3 is made up of 14 amino acids. Looked up from germline, CDR1 is LGHDT and CDR2 is YNNKEL (reference sequence). CDR3 DNA: TGTGCCGGCAGCCTCAGAGACAGGGTCAATGGCTACACCTTC. Its protein is CAGSLRDRVNGYTF.

The genes are TRBV28 and TRBJ2-4; D uncertain. The tail of the sequence fits TRBJ2-7 better, so the J call may be wrong. CDR3 length equals 11 residues. CDR1 and CDR2 (germline): MDHEN, SYDVKM. This chain's CDR3 is CASNSIYEQYF. The CDR3 nucleotides are TGTGCCAGCAACTCGATATACGAGCAGTACTTC.

This chain connects TRBV4-1 to TRBJ1-2, with TRBD1 matching 8 bases. The ends lost 4 bases at V and 6 bases at J; junction bases unmatched: 16. Germline CDR1 is MGHRA and CDR2 is YSYEKL. CDR3 length: 17 residues. The CDR3 spells CASSPSGQGLIIDGYTF. In DNA form, the CDR3 reads TGCGCCAGCAGCCCATCCGGACAGGGCTTAATAATAGATGGCTACACCTTC.

The rearrangement links TRBV2 to TRBJ2-7, with D perhaps given as TRBD1 or TRBD2 (5 bases each). The CDR3 has 13 amino acids. The V and J ends lost 4 bases and 0 bases respectively, with 7 bases between them. CDR1 is SNHLY and CDR2 is FYNNEI in the germline V gene. The CDR3 coding sequence is TGTGCCAGCAGTGGGGACGGCTCCTACGAGCAGTACTTC. It codes for CASSGDGSYEQYF.

The chain recombines TRBV5-1 with TRBJ2-3, with a possible D match to TRBD2 (6 bases). Trimming took off 1 base at V and 0 bases at J, with 9 bases between the two ends. CDR3 length: 15 residues. Germline V gene lookup returns CDR1 SGHRS and CDR2 YFSETQ. The CDR3 region has the DNA TGCGCCAGCAGCTTGCGCGGGGTTAGCACAGATACGCAGTATTTT. Encoded protein: CASSLRGVSTDTQYF.

This sequence joins TRBV3-1 and TRBJ2-7; the D call may be TRBD1 or TRBD2 (5 bases each). The end of the DNA aligns better with TRBJ2-5, so the J call may be wrong. Germline CDR1 LGHDT, CDR2 YNNKEL (reference sequence). There are 15 residues in the CDR3. The chain's CDR3 is CASSQDLVGRETQYF. The CDR3 DNA reads TGTGCCAGCAGCCAAGATCTTGTGGGACGGGAGACCCAGTACTTC.

The gene calls are TRBV5-5 and TRBJ2-2, with 11 bases aligning to TRBD2. J lost 4 bases, V lost 1 base, and 0 bases had no gene match. This CDR3 has 15 amino acids. Germline V lookup: CDR1 SGHKS, CDR2 YYEKEE (reference sequence). The CDR3 reads CASSLTSGSTGELFF. CDR3 nucleotide sequence: TGTGCCAGCAGCTTGACTAGCGGGAGCACCGGGGAGCTGTTTTTT.